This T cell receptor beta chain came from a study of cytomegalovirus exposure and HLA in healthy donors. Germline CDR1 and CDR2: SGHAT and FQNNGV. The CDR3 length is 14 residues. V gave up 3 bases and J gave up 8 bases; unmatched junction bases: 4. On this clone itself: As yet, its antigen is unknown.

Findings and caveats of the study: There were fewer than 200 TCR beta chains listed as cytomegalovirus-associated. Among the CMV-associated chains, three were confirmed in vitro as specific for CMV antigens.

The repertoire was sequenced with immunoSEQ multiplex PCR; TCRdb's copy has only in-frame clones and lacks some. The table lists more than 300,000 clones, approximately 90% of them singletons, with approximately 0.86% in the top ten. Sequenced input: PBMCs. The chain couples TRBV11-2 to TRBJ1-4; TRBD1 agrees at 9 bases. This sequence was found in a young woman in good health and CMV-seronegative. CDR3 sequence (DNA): TGTGCCAGCAGCTTTGGGACAGGGTTCGAAAAACTGTTTTTT. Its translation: CASSFGTGFEKLFF.